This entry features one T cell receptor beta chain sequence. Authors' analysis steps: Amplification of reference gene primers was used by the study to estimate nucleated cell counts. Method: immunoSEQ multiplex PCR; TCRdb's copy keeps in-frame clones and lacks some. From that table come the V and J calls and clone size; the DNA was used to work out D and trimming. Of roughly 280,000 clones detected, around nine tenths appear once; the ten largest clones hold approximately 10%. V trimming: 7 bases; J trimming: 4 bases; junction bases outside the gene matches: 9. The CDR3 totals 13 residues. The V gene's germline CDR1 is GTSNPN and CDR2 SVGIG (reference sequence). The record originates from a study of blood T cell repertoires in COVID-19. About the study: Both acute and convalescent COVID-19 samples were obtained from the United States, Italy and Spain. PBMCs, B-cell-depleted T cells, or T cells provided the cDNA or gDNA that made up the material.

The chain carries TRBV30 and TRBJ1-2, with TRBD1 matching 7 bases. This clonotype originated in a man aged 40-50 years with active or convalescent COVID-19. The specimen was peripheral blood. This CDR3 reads CASSDRSIYGYTF. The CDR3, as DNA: TGTGCCTCCTCGGACAGGTCCATCTATGGCTACACCTTC.